The rows below give T cell receptor beta chains drawn from one sample of a study of a mutant IDH1 vaccine in newly diagnosed glioma. Produced via immunoSEQ multiplex PCR; TCRdb's table is partial and in-frame only. Of tens of thousands of clones in the sample, about 70% were seen once. For these TCRs, the target antigens are not known. The source was peripheral blood mononuclear cells (PBMCs), collected from a glioma patient whose treatment included an IDH1 peptide vaccine. These receptors all stem from a man aged 18 to 29 with glioma. Some clones in this sample may be carry-over from other donors' samples. Both conserved end residues are part of each CDR3. Fields, in order: J gene, V gene, clone size, D gene, CDR3 DNA, CDR3 protein. The D gene is left open where the match is weak. Expanded clones get a size class; other rows say once, few or many, or leave the size out.

>TRBJ2-1|TRBV18|NA|TRBD2
TGTGCCAGCTCACCGGTCGGGGGAGGGTTAGGCAATGAGCAGTTCTTC
CASSPVGGGLGNEQFF
>TRBJ2-7|TRBV9|NA|NA
TGTGCCAGCAGCGTAGGACCGGGAGAAGGGTACGAGCAGTACTTC
CASSVGPGEGYEQYF
>TRBJ2-3|TRBV10-3|NA|TRBD2
TGTGCCATCAGGGGGGGGGTATATGGAGATACGCAGTATTTT
CAIRGGVYGDTQYF
>TRBJ1-2|TRBV28|NA|NA
TGTGCCAGCAGTTTTTACAGGAAAGGCGGCTACACCTTC
CASSFYRKGGYTF
>TRBJ1-1|TRBV7-9|few|NA
TGTGCCAGCAGCCCGGACAAGCCGAACACTGAAGCTTTCTTT
CASSPDKPNTEAFF
>TRBJ2-2|TRBV11-2|NA|NA
TGTGCCAGCTCCTGGGGAGACACCGGGGAGCTGTTTTTT
CASSWGDTGELFF
>TRBJ2-5|TRBV7-2|NA|TRBD1
TGTGCCAGCAGGTACACAGGGGACCAAGAGACCCAGTACTTC
CASRYTGDQETQYF
>TRBJ1-4|TRBV7-9|NA|TRBD1
TGTGCCAGCAGCCCTGCTGGGACAGGGGGTGAAAAACTGTTTTTT
CASSPAGTGGEKLFF
>TRBJ1-2|TRBV25-1|NA|NA
TGTGCCAGCAGTGGCCTAACTATTGACAGGAGATACTATGGCTACACCTTC
CASSGLTIDRRYYGYTF
>TRBJ1-2|TRBV6-6|NA|NA
TGTGCCAGCATCCCACGGGGCAGTGTTGACTATGGCTACACCTTC
CASIPRGSVDYGYTF
>TRBJ2-5|TRBV7-9|NA|NA
TGTGCCAGCAGCTTGGCACGAGGCTCAGAGACCCAGTACTTC
CASSLARGSETQYF
>TRBJ2-7|TRBV5-1|medium-sized|NA
TGCGCCAGCAGCTTAGGTGACTACGAGCAGTACTTC
CASSLGDYEQYF
>TRBJ2-5|TRBV29-1|NA|NA
TGCAGCGTTGAAGATCCCCTGGCCCTCCACTTC
CSVEDPLALHF
>TRBJ2-7|TRBV30|NA|NA
TGTGCCTGCCCGGGGAGACTTGACGAGCAGTACTTC
CACPGRLDEQYF
>TRBJ2-7|TRBV6-1|NA|NA
TGTGCCAGCAGTGAAGTCACTGCCTACGAGCAGTACTTC
CASSEVTAYEQYF
>TRBJ1-2|TRBV7-2|NA|NA
TGTGCCAGCAGCTTAGAGTCGGGAAACTATGGCTACACCTTC
CASSLESGNYGYTF
>TRBJ1-5|TRBV30|few|NA
TGTGCCTGGGGAGACGATAGCAATCAGCCCCAGCATTTT
CAWGDDSNQPQHF
>TRBJ2-2|TRBV15|NA|NA
TGTGCCACCAGGTGGGGCACCGGGGAGCTGTTTTTT
CATRWGTGELFF
>TRBJ1-2|TRBV5-1|NA|TRBD1
TGCGCCAGCAGCTCAGGGACAGCCACACGTCCGGACGGCTACACCTTC
CASSSGTATRPDGYTF
>TRBJ2-7|TRBV6-6|NA|TRBD2
TGTGCCAGCAGTCAGGCGGGGGGGGGAGGCGAGCAGTACTTC
CASSQAGGGGEQYF
>TRBJ1-1|TRBV5-1|NA|NA
TGCGCCAGCAGCTTGGCCAGGGTCACTGAAGCTTTCTTT
CASSLARVTEAFF
>TRBJ2-1|TRBV5-1|NA|NA
TGCGCCAGCAGCTTGGGGCAGAATGAGCAGTTCTTC
CASSLGQNEQFF
>TRBJ1-1|TRBV27|few|NA
TGTGCCAGCAGTTTAGGGACCGGGGAAGCTTTCTTT
CASSLGTGEAFF
>TRBJ2-5|TRBV30|NA|TRBD2
TGTGCCTGGAGGGGGACTTGGGGGGGAGAGACCCAGTACTTC
CAWRGTWGGETQYF
>TRBJ2-5|TRBV19|NA|NA
TGTGCCAGTAGTTGGAACGGCCAAGAGACCCAGTACTTC
CASSWNGQETQYF
>TRBJ2-2|TRBV27|NA|NA
TGTGCCAGCCGCTCCGGCGTTTGGGGAGGCGGGGAGCTGTTTTTT
CASRSGVWGGGELFF
>TRBJ2-3|TRBV27|NA|NA
TGTGCCAGCAGTTACATTGGGTATAGCACAGATACGCAGTATTTT
CASSYIGYSTDTQYF
>TRBJ2-7|TRBV25-1|few|TRBD1
TGTGCCAGCAGGCGGACAGGGGGCTACGAGCAGTACTTC
CASRRTGGYEQYF
>TRBJ1-5|TRBV6-5|NA|NA
TGTGCCAGCAGCGGGGACCGGGCCGGTCAGCCCCAGCATTTT
CASSGDRAGQPQHF
>TRBJ1-3|TRBV29-1|NA|TRBD1
TGCAGCGTTGGCCAGGGGGCTGGAAACACCATATATTTT
CSVGQGAGNTIYF
>TRBJ2-3|TRBV4-2|NA|TRBD2
TGTGCCAGCAGCCAAGATTGGGCTAGCGGGAGTCTGGATACGCAGTATTTT
CASSQDWASGSLDTQYF
>TRBJ2-1|TRBV12-5|NA|TRBD1
TGTGCTAGTGGTTTGGACGCCAGACAGGGTGGTAGTAATGAGCAGTTCTTC
CASGLDARQGGSNEQFF
>TRBJ1-5|TRBV30|few|NA
TGTGCCTGGACCGACAGTAGCAATCAGCCCCAGCATTTT
CAWTDSSNQPQHF
>TRBJ1-3|TRBV19|NA|NA
TGTGCCAGTAGTATTGGCGGGCTCCTCTCTGGAAACACCATATATTTT
CASSIGGLLSGNTIYF
>TRBJ1-1|TRBV30|NA|NA
TGTGCCTGGAGTGCTCCCTGGTTGGCGGTGAACACTGAAGCTTTCTTT
CAWSAPWLAVNTEAFF
>TRBJ2-5|TRBV27|NA|TRBD2
TGTGCCAGCAGTTCATCCCTAGCGGGGGGTATGCAGACCCAGTACTTC
CASSSSLAGGMQTQYF
>TRBJ1-1|TRBV4-3|NA|NA
TGCGCCAGCAGCCAAGATCTTTTAACACCGAACACTGAAGCTTTCTTT
CASSQDLLTPNTEAFF
>TRBJ1-1|TRBV9|NA|NA
TGTGCCAGCAGCCCCCCCCCAGTCGGCACTGAAGCTTTCTTT
CASSPPPVGTEAFF
>TRBJ1-1|TRBV7-2|NA|TRBD1
TGTGCCAGCAGCCTGGAGGGGGCGACCCTCTTTATGAACACTGAAGCTTTCTTT
CASSLEGATLFMNTEAFF
>TRBJ2-7|TRBV7-2|NA|TRBD2
TGTGCCAGCAGGACATCGGGAGGCGAGCAGTACTTC
CASRTSGGEQYF
>TRBJ2-7|TRBV5-5|NA|NA
TGTGCCAGCAGCTTGCCCGTTTCCTACGAGCAGTACTTC
CASSLPVSYEQYF
>TRBJ1-5|TRBV10-3|once|NA
TGTGCCATCAGTGGCGAGACAGGAGGGTACAATCAGCCCCAGCATTTT
CAISGETGGYNQPQHF